Many counts were recorded for the clone carrying this TCR beta chain. These data are taken from a study of Graves' ophthalmopathy and Graves' hyperthyroidism. As the template, RNA transcripts were used to amplify TCR beta CDR3 regions. HTBI primers were employed in first-round RT-PCR, then a second-round multiplex PCR followed. TCRdb re-derived calls from the multiplex PCR reads in MiXCR, one entry per CDR3 protein. This table has about 550,000 distinct CDR3 sequences, less than 40% appearing once. Sequencing was done on a sample of peripheral blood or thyroid tissue (not recorded which). The receptor was derived from an adult man with Graves' hyperthyroidism.

CDR3 region: CASSLAARGNGYTF. The CDR3 nucleotides read TGTGCCAGCAGTTTGGCCGCCAGGGGGAATGGCTACACCTTC. The chain is built from TRBV27 and TRBJ1-2, with 7 positions matching TRBD1. V dropped 3 bases and J dropped 6; count of bases not matched to a gene: 7. The V gene's germline CDR1 is MNHEY and CDR2 SMNVEV (reference sequence). The length of the CDR3 is 14 residues.